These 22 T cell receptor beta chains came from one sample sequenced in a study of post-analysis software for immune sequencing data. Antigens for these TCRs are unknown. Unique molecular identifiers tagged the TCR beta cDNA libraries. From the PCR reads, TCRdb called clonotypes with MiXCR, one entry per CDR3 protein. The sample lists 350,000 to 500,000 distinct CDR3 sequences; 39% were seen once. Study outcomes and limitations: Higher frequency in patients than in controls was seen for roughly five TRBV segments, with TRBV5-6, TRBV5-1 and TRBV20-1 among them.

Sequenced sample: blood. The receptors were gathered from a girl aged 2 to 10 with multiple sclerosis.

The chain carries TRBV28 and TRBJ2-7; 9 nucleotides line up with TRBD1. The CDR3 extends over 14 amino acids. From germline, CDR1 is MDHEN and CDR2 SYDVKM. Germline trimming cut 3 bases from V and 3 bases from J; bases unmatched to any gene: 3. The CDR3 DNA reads TGTGCCAGCAGTTTGTGGGACAGGGACTACGAGCAGTACTTC. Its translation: CASSLWDRDYEQYF. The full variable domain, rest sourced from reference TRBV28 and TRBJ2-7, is DVKVTQSSRYLVKRTGEKVFLECVQDMDHENMFWYRQDPGLGLRLIYFSYDVKMKEKGDIPEGYSVSREKKERFSLILESASTNQTSMYLCASSLWDRDYEQYFGPGTRLTVT.

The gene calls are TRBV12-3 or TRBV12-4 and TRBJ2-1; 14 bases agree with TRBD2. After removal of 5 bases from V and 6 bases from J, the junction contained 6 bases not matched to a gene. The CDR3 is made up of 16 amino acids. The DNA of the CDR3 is TGTGCCAGCAGTCCGGGACTAGCGGGAGTTGGCAATGAGCAGTTCTTC. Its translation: CASSPGLAGVGNEQFF.

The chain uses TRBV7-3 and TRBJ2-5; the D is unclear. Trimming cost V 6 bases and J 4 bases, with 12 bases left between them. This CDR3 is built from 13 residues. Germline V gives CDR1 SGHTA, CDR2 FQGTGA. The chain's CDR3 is CASSPQTSETQYF. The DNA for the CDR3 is TGTGCCAGCAGTCCCCAGACCTCAGAGACCCAGTACTTC.

CDR3 in amino acids: CSAKGTARQETQYF. The CDR3, as DNA: TGCAGTGCTAAGGGGACCGCAAGACAAGAGACCCAGTACTTC. The V and J genes are TRBV20-1 and TRBJ2-5, with D perhaps given as TRBD1 or TRBD2 (5 bases each). V lost 4 bases and J lost 2, with 14 bases in between. The germline V gene has CDR1 DFQATT and CDR2 SNEGSKA (reference sequence). This CDR3 has 14 residues.

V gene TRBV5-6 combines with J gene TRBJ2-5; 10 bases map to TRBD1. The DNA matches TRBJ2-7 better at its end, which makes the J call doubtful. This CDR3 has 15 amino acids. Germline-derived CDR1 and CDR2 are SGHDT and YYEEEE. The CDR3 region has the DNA TGTGCCAGCAGCTTGGTGCTGGGGACAGGGGACGAGCAGTACTTC. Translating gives CASSLVLGTGDEQYF.

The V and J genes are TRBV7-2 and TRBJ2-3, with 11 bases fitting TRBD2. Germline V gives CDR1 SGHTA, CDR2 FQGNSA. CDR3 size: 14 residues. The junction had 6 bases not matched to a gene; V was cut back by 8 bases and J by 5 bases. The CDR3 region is CASLGLAGLDTQYF. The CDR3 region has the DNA TGTGCCAGCCTAGGACTAGCGGGTCTAGATACGCAGTATTTT.

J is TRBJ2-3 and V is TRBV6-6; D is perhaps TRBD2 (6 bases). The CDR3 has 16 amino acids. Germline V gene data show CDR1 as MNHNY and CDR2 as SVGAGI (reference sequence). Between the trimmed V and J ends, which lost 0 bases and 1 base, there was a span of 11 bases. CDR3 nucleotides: TGTGCCAGCAGTTACTCGGGGGGTTTGGGCACAGATACGCAGTATTTT. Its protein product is CASSYSGGLGTDTQYF.

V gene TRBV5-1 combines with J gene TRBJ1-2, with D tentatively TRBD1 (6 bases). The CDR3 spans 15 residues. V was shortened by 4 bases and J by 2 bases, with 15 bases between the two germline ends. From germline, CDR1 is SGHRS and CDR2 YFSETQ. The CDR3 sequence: CASSPPTGNNYGYTF. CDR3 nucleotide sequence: TGCGCCAGCAGCCCCCCAACAGGGAACAACTATGGCTACACCTTC.

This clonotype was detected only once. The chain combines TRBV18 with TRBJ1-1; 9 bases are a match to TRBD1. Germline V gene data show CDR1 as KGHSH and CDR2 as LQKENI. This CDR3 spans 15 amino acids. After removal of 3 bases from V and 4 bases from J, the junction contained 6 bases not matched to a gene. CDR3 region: CASSPLDRGSTEAFF. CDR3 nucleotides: TGTGCCAGCTCACCGTTGGACAGGGGTAGCACTGAAGCTTTCTTT. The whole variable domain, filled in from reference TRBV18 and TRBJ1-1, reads NAGVMQNPRHLVRRRGQEARLRCSPMKGHSHVYWYRQLPEEGLKFMVYLQKENIIDESGMPKERFSAEFPKEGPSILRIQQVVRGDSAAYFCASSPLDRGSTEAFFGQGTRLTVV.

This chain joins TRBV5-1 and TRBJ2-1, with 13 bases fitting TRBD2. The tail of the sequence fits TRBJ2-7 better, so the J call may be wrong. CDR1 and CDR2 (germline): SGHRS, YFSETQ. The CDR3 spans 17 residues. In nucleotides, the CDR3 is TGCGCCAGCAGCTTTCGACTAGCGGGAGGACTATACAATGAGCAGTACTTC. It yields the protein CASSFRLAGGLYNEQYF.

As DNA, the CDR3 is TGTGCCAGCAGTCTCATTCGCGGGAGTATTTACGAGCAGTACTTC. This translates into CASSLIRGSIYEQYF. V is TRBV28 and J is TRBJ2-7; 7 nucleotides agree with TRBD2. The CDR3 contains 15 residues. J lost 4 bases, V lost 5 bases, and 11 bases had no gene match. Germline loops: CDR1 MDHEN, CDR2 SYDVKM.

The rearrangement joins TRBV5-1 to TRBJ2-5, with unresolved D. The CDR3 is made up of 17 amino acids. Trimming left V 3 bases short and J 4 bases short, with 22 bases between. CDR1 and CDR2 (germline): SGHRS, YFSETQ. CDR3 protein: CASSWPQSSWARETQYF. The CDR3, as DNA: TGCGCCAGCAGCTGGCCACAGAGCTCCTGGGCTAGAGAGACCCAGTACTTC.

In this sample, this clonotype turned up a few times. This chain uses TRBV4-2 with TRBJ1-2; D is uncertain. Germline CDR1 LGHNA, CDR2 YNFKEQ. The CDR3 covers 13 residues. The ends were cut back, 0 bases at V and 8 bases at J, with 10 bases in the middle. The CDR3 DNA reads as TGTGCCAGCAGCCAAGATTCTCCGGGGGGCTACACCTTC. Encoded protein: CASSQDSPGGYTF.

The CDR3 DNA is TGTGCCAGCACTCTGCAGGGGACAGATACGCAGTATTTT. Its protein is CASTLQGTDTQYF. The chain carries TRBV25-1 and TRBJ2-3; perhaps TRBD1 as D (6 bases). Deletions cut 7 bases from V and 3 bases from J, with 11 bases between. Germline V gene lookup returns CDR1 MGHDK and CDR2 SYGVNS. This CDR3 is built from 13 residues.

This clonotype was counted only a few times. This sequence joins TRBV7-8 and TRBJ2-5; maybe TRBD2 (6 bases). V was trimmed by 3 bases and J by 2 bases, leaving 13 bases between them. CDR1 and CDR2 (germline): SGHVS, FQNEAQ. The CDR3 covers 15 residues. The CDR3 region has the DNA TGTGCCAGCAGCTTGTTTAGCGGCACGCAAGAGACCCAGTACTTC. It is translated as CASSLFSGTQETQYF.

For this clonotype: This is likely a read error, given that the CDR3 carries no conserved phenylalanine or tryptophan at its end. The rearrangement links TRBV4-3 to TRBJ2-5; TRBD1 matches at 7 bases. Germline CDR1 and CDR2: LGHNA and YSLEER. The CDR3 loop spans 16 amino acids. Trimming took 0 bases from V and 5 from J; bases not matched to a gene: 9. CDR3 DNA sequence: TGCGCCAGCAGCCAAGATAGAGGGGGCATGTGGGAGACCCAGTACTGC. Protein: CASSQDRGGMWETQYC.

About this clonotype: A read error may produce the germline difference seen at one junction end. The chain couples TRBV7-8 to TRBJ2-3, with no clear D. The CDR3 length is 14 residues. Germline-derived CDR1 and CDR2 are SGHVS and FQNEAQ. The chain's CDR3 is CAGSLLLSPSTQYF. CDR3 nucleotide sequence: TGTGCCGGCAGCTTGTTACTAAGCCCAAGTACGCAGTATTTT.

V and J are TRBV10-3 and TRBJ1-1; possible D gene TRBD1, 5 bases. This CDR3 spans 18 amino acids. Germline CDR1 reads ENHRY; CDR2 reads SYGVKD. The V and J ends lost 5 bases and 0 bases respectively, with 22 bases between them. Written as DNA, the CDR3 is TGTGCCATCAGTCCGTATACAGGTCAAAAGGGGATGAACACTGAAGCTTTCTTT. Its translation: CAISPYTGQKGMNTEAFF.

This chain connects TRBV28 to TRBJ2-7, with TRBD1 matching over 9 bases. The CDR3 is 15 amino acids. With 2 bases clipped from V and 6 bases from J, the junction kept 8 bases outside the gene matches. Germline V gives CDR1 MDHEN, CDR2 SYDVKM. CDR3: CASSLPGTGRGEQYF. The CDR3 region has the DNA TGTGCCAGCAGTTTACCGGGGACAGGGCGCGGCGAGCAGTACTTC. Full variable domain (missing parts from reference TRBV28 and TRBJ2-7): DVKVTQSSRYLVKRTGEKVFLECVQDMDHENMFWYRQDPGLGLRLIYFSYDVKMKEKGDIPEGYSVSREKKERFSLILESASTNQTSMYLCASSLPGTGRGEQYFGPGTRLTVT.

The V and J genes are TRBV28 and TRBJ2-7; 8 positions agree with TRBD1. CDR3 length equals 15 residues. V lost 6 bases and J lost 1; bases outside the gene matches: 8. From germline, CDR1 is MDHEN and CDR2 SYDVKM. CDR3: CASRRDRGFSYEQYF. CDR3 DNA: TGTGCCAGCAGACGAGACAGGGGATTTTCCTACGAGCAGTACTTC.

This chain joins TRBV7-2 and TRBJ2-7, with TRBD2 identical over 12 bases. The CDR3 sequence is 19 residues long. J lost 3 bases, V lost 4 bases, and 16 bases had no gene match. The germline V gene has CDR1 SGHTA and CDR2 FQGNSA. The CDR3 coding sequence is TGTGCCAGCAGCTGGGGAGGCCGAAAGGGGACTAGCGGGTACTACGAGCAGTACTTC. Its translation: CASSWGGRKGTSGYYEQYF.

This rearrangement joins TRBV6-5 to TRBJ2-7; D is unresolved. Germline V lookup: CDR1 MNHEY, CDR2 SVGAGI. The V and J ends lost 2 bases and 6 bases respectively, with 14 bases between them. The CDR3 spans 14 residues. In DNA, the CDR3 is TGTGCCAGCAGTTACGGTGTAATGAGGAGCGAGCAGTACTTC. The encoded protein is CASSYGVMRSEQYF.